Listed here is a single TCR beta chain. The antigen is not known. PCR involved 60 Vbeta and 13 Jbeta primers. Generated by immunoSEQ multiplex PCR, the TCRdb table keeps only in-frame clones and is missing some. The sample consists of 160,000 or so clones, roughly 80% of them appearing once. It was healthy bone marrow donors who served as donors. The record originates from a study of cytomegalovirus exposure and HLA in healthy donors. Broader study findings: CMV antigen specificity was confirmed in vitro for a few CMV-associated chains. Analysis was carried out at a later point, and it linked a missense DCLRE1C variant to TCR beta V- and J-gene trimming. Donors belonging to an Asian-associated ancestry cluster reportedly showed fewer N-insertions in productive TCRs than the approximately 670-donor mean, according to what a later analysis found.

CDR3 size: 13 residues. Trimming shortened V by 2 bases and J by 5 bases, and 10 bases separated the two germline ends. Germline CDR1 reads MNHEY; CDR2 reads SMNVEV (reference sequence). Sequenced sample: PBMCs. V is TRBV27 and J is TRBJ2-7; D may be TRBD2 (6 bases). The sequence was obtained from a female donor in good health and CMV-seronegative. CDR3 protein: CASSLKGGNEQYF. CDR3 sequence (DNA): TGTGCCAGCAGTTTAAAAGGAGGGAACGAGCAGTACTTC.